The 27 T cell receptor beta chains in this list originate from one sample, sequenced in a study of blood T cell repertoires in COVID-19. Produced via immunoSEQ multiplex PCR; TCRdb's table is partial and in-frame only. Among approximately 230,000 clones listed, more than 65% were seen once. Source material: peripheral blood. These receptors all come from a woman between 40 and 55 years old with active or convalescent COVID-19.

To note about this clone: Other DNA sequences in this specimen translate into the identical CDR3. The rearrangement uses TRBV5-1 and TRBJ1-2; 7 bases are a match to TRBD1. The germline gives CDR1 SGHRS, CDR2 YFSETQ. CDR3 length: 13 amino acids. V was pared by 4 bases and J by 2 bases, with 2 bases of the junction left unmatched. CDR3 nucleotides: TGCGCCAGCAGCCTACAGGGGAACTATGGCTACACCTTC. Encoded protein: CASSLQGNYGYTF.

The chain combines TRBV6-1 with TRBJ1-2; D not resolved. V was clipped by 2 bases and J by 4 bases, with 8 bases between them. Germline loops: CDR1 MNHNS, CDR2 SASEGT. The CDR3 extends over 13 amino acids. The CDR3 loop reads CASSEYKIYGYTF. The DNA of the CDR3 is TGTGCCAGCAGTGAATACAAGATCTATGGCTACACCTTC.

This rearrangement joins TRBV9 to TRBJ2-7; D ambiguous. The CDR3 is 14 residues long. CDR1 is SGDLS, CDR2 YYNGEE, per germline. Trimming cost V 0 bases and J 0 bases, with 7 bases left between them. In DNA, the CDR3 is TGTGCCAGCAGCGTAGCTGACAACTCCTACGAGCAGTACTTC. This gives the protein CASSVADNSYEQYF.

The chain recombines TRBV15 with TRBJ1-1; D unclear. CDR1 and CDR2 from the germline V gene are LNHNV and YYDKDF (reference sequence). The CDR3 length is 14 residues. V was pared by 3 bases and J by 2 bases, with 10 bases between. The CDR3 spells CATSRMTANTEAFF. The CDR3 DNA reads TGTGCCACCAGCAGGATGACTGCTAACACTGAAGCTTTCTTT.

The chain joins TRBV5-6 to TRBJ2-7, with TRBD2 as a possible D gene (5 bases). The CDR3 is made up of 15 amino acids. V lost 2 bases and J lost 1, with 13 bases in between. Germline V CDR1 and CDR2: SGHDT, YYEEEE. The chain's CDR3 is CASSFGAKRSYEQYF. The CDR3 nucleotides are TGTGCCAGCAGCTTTGGCGCGAAGCGGTCCTACGAGCAGTACTTC. Drawing the rest from reference TRBV5-6 and TRBJ2-7, the complete variable domain is DAGVTQSPTHLIKTRGQQVTLRCSPKSGHDTVSWYQQALGQGPQFIFQYYEEEERQRGNFPDRFSGHQFPNYSSELNVNALLLGDSALYLCASSFGAKRSYEQYFGPGTRLTVT.

This chain uses TRBV6-6 with TRBJ1-2, with TRBD1 matching 10 bases. CDR1 and CDR2 (germline): MNHNY, SVGAGI (reference sequence). V was pared by 10 bases and J by 6 bases, with 11 bases of the junction left unmatched. CDR3 length: 14 residues. The CDR3 DNA reads as TGTGCCACCAGGGACAGGGGAAGGGCCGATGGCTACACCTTC. This gives the protein CATRDRGRADGYTF.

V and J are TRBV25-1 and TRBJ1-1, with 9 bases matching TRBD1. Germline assignment: CDR1 MGHDK and CDR2 SYGVNS. This CDR3 is 17 amino acids long. With V trimmed by 1 base and J by 3 bases, 9 bases remained unmatched. In nucleotides, the CDR3 is TGTGCCAGCAGTGAATCTGTGACAGGGGGAGTATACACTGAAGCTTTCTTT. Translation: CASSESVTGGVYTEAFF.

The CDR3 DNA reads TGTGCCAGCAGTATCTCGGGACAGGACACAGATACGCAGTATTTT. Translation: CASSISGQDTDTQYF. The V gene is TRBV2, the J gene TRBJ2-3; 8 nucleotides match TRBD1. Looked up from germline, CDR1 is SNHLY and CDR2 is FYNNEI. The V segment lost 5 bases and the J segment 2 bases; nucleotides outside the gene matches: 6. The CDR3 is 15 residues long.

The chain has TRBV18 and TRBJ1-6; weak D call: TRBD1 (5 bases). CDR3 length: 15 residues. Germline lookup yields CDR1 KGHSH and CDR2 LQKENI. Trimming left V 2 bases short and J 6 bases short, with 11 bases between. The CDR3 DNA reads as TGTGCCAGCTCACCAGCGGGGGGAGGTAATTCACCCCTCCACTTT. Protein sequence: CASSPAGGGNSPLHF.

A remark on this clone: A read error is possible here, since a much larger clone lies one base away. This chain uses TRBV11-3 with TRBJ1-1; D is undetermined. V was clipped by 0 bases and J by 3 bases, with 5 bases between them. Germline CDR1 SGHNT, CDR2 YENEEA. The CDR3 extends over 13 amino acids. The DNA of the CDR3 is TGTGCCAGCAGCTTAGACAGGCACACTGAAGCTTTCTTT. It is translated as CASSLDRHTEAFF.

V usage is TRBV28 and J usage is TRBJ1-2; D gene ambiguous. The germline V and J ends were trimmed by 4 bases and 4 bases, with 10 bases remaining between them. The CDR3 spans 13 residues. Germline V gene lookup returns CDR1 MDHEN and CDR2 SYDVKM. The chain's CDR3 is CASSWGGPYGYTF. The CDR3, as DNA: TGTGCCAGCAGTTGGGGAGGGCCCTATGGCTACACCTTC.

This clone was counted once. The V call is TRBV23-1, the J call TRBJ1-4; tentatively, D is TRBD1 (5 bases). TRBV23-1 is labeled an ORF, and its function is uncertain. This CDR3 region has 12 residues. V lost 7 bases to trimming and J lost 6 bases, with 9 bases between them. The CDR3 DNA sequence: TGCGCCAGCAACTTCAGGGATGAAAAACTGTTTTTT. This translates into CASNFRDEKLFF.

This clone was seen a few times. The chain combines TRBV5-1 with TRBJ1-2; TRBD1 matches 10 bases. Germline V gene lookup returns CDR1 SGHRS and CDR2 YFSETQ. The CDR3 sequence is 16 residues long. The V segment lost 4 bases and the J segment 4 bases; nucleotides outside the gene matches: 10. The CDR3 loop is CASSPSTGGLGYGYTF. CDR3 coding DNA: TGCGCCAGCAGCCCCTCGACAGGGGGCTTAGGCTATGGCTACACCTTC.

The chain employs TRBV15 and TRBJ2-5; 9 bases are a match to TRBD1. This CDR3 has 14 residues. V trimming: 1 base; J trimming: 3 bases; junction bases outside the gene matches: 0. Germline lookup yields CDR1 LNHNV and CDR2 YYDKDF (reference sequence). The CDR3, as DNA: TGTGCCACCAGCAGAGGACAGGGGGAAGAGACCCAGTACTTC. Its protein product is CATSRGQGEETQYF. Full variable domain (rest looked up from reference TRBV15 and TRBJ2-5): DAMVIQNPRYQVTQFGKPVTLSCSQTLNHNVMYWYQQKSSQAPKLLFHYYDKDFNNEADTPDNFQSRRPNTSFCFLDIRSPGLGDTAMYLCATSRGQGEETQYFGPGTRLLVL.

Of note for this clone: Other nucleotide sequences in the sample specify the same CDR3. This chain's CDR3 is CASSVEGANEQFF. As DNA, the CDR3 is TGTGCCAGCAGCGTAGAGGGGGCCAATGAGCAGTTCTTC. V gene TRBV9 combines with J gene TRBJ2-1; TRBD1 matches 7 bases. The CDR3 length is 13 residues. Germline-derived CDR1 and CDR2 are SGDLS and YYNGEE. Trimming took 0 bases from V and 6 from J; bases not matched to a gene: 0.

This chain joins TRBV30 and TRBJ1-4, with 11 positions matching TRBD1. Unmatched junction bases numbered 2, after V lost 5 bases and J lost 0 bases. CDR1 and CDR2 (germline): GTSNPN, SVGIG (reference sequence). The CDR3 sequence is 15 residues long. The DNA for the CDR3 is TGTGCCTGGGGGACAGGGGGTGCAACTAATGAAAAACTGTTTTTT. Residues: CAWGTGGATNEKLFF.

The chain joins TRBV30 to TRBJ1-2, with D possibly TRBD1 on 6 matching bases. The germline V gene has CDR1 GTSNPN and CDR2 SVGIG (reference sequence). There are 12 residues in the CDR3. The V and J ends lost 1 base and 8 bases respectively, with 11 bases between them. The CDR3 protein is CAWSAWTAGYTF. CDR3 DNA: TGTGCCTGGAGTGCCTGGACAGCCGGCTACACCTTC. The full variable domain, with the rest looked up from reference TRBV30 and TRBJ1-2, is SQTIHQWPATLVQPVGSPLSLECTVEGTSNPNLYWYRQAAGRGLQLLFYSVGIGQISSEVPQNLSASRPQDRQFILSSKKLLLSDSGFYLCAWSAWTAGYTFGSGTRLTVV.

The chain is built from TRBV15 and TRBJ1-1; 8 nucleotides line up with TRBD1. Unmatched junction bases numbered 4, after V lost 1 base and J lost 0 bases. The CDR3 runs 16 residues. Germline CDR1 and CDR2: LNHNV and YYDKDF (reference sequence). In DNA, the CDR3 is TGTGCCACCAGCAGAGGAGACAGGGGAATGAACACTGAAGCTTTCTTT. Residues: CATSRGDRGMNTEAFF. The full variable domain, completed using reference TRBV15 and TRBJ1-1, is DAMVIQNPRYQVTQFGKPVTLSCSQTLNHNVMYWYQQKSSQAPKLLFHYYDKDFNNEADTPDNFQSRRPNTSFCFLDIRSPGLGDTAMYLCATSRGDRGMNTEAFFGQGTRLTVV.

The chain has TRBV30 and TRBJ1-2; 7 bases are a match to TRBD1. Germline trimming cut 3 bases from V and 4 bases from J; bases unmatched to any gene: 8. CDR1 and CDR2 from the germline V gene are GTSNPN and SVGIG (reference sequence). This CDR3 has 14 amino acids. CDR3 sequence (DNA): TGTGCCTGGAGGAGGAGCGACAGGGTCTATGGCTACACCTTC. It translates to CAWRRSDRVYGYTF. Full variable domain (rest looked up from reference TRBV30 and TRBJ1-2): SQTIHQWPATLVQPVGSPLSLECTVEGTSNPNLYWYRQAAGRGLQLLFYSVGIGQISSEVPQNLSASRPQDRQFILSSKKLLLSDSGFYLCAWRRSDRVYGYTFGSGTRLTVV.

The CDR3 spells CASSQLKTGEGYTF. The DNA of the CDR3 is TGTGCCAGCAGCCAATTAAAGACAGGGGAAGGCTACACCTTC. The chain employs TRBV16 and TRBJ1-2; 8 bases align to TRBD1. Germline assignment: CDR1 KGHSY and CDR2 FQNENV. The length of the CDR3 is 14 residues. After removal of 1 base from V and 8 bases from J, the junction contained 6 bases not matched to a gene.

This chain uses TRBV19 with TRBJ1-2, with 9 bases fitting TRBD1. V shed 2 bases and J 7 bases; nucleotides not matched to a gene: 5. The CDR3 is made up of 14 amino acids. Per germline, CDR1 LNHDA and CDR2 SQIVND (reference sequence). The chain's CDR3 is CASSIRDRVSGYTF. Written as DNA, the CDR3 is TGTGCCAGTAGTATAAGGGACAGGGTGAGTGGCTACACCTTC. Drawing the rest from reference TRBV19 and TRBJ1-2, the complete variable domain is DGGITQSPKYLFRKEGQNVTLSCEQNLNHDAMYWYRQDPGQGLRLIYYSQIVNDFQKGDIAEGYSVSREKKESFPLTVTSAQKNPTAFYLCASSIRDRVSGYTFGSGTRLTVV.

The chain employs TRBV2 and TRBJ1-1, with 7 bases that match TRBD1. The V gene's germline CDR1 is SNHLY and CDR2 FYNNEI. Trimming at V came to 6 bases and at J to 5 bases, leaving 6 bases not matched to a gene. This CDR3 is 13 amino acids long. CDR3 DNA sequence: TGTGCCAGCAGACTAGGGGGCGAAACTGAAGCTTTCTTT. This translates into CASRLGGETEAFF.

This rearrangement joins TRBV3-1 (or the pseudogene TRBV3-2) to TRBJ2-5; D not resolved. Trimming stripped 3 bases from V and 3 bases from J, with 11 bases between. CDR1 and CDR2 from the germline V gene are LGHDT and YNNKEL (reference sequence). The CDR3 runs to 14 residues. The CDR3 loop is CASSQRYDKETQYF. The CDR3 nucleotides are TGTGCCAGCAGCCAGCGATACGACAAAGAGACCCAGTACTTC.

The V call is TRBV13, the J call TRBJ1-5; perhaps TRBD1 as D (5 bases). Trimming pared 5 bases from V and 0 bases from J, leaving 17 bases between. This CDR3 region has 17 residues. Germline assignment: CDR1 PRHDT and CDR2 FYEKMQ (reference sequence). For the CDR3, the DNA is TGTGCCAGCAGCCTTCCCGGACACTTTAATAGCAATCAGCCCCAGCATTTT. Translation gives CASSLPGHFNSNQPQHF.

V is TRBV30 and J is TRBJ2-3; 10 bases map to TRBD1. After removal of 7 bases from V and 2 bases from J, the junction contained 3 bases not matched to a gene. CDR1 is GTSNPN, CDR2 SVGIG, per germline (reference sequence). The CDR3 length is 13 residues. The CDR3 DNA sequence: TGTGCCTCGACAGGGGGCGCCACAGATACGCAGTATTTT. It is translated as CASTGGATDTQYF. Supplemented by reference TRBV30 and TRBJ2-3, the full variable domain reads SQTIHQWPATLVQPVGSPLSLECTVEGTSNPNLYWYRQAAGRGLQLLFYSVGIGQISSEVPQNLSASRPQDRQFILSSKKLLLSDSGFYLCASTGGATDTQYFGPGTRLTVL.

J is TRBJ1-1 and V is TRBV19; 7 nucleotides match TRBD1. Germline CDR1 is LNHDA and CDR2 is SQIVND (reference sequence). Trimming removed 3 bases from V and 6 bases from J; junction bases left unmatched: 16. The CDR3 sequence is 17 residues long. The CDR3 here is CASSIPPESGGNAEAFF. In DNA, the CDR3 is TGTGCCAGTAGTATTCCCCCTGAGTCAGGGGGTAACGCTGAAGCTTTCTTT.

The chain couples TRBV4-1 to TRBJ1-2, with TRBD1 matching 8 bases. The CDR3 totals 17 residues. Germline CDR1 and CDR2: MGHRA and YSYEKL. V shed 2 bases and J 4 bases; nucleotides not matched to a gene: 12. In nucleotides, the CDR3 is TGCGCCAGCAGCCAAAGGGGACTCGGACAGGGACTCTATGGCTACACCTTC. It encodes CASSQRGLGQGLYGYTF.